This TCR beta chain is drawn from a study of cytomegalovirus exposure and HLA in healthy donors (dated by TCRdb to between 2016 and 2019). With respect to the entire study: The 666 repertoires of the first cohort and the roughly 110 validation repertoires were produced on the same platform, according to a later analysis. The study aimed to test whether signatures of past pathogen exposure could be identified by cataloging public T cell receptors. Besides the first cohort of about 730 subjects, a separate validation cohort made up of about 120 different subjects was used. The study combined high-throughput TCR immunosequencing, statistical association of individual TCRs with disease status, and machine learning to predict cytomegalovirus infection status.

The library was generated by the immunoSEQ multiplex PCR assay. The original pipeline was this. A statistical classification framework was built for diagnosing cytomegalovirus status from the catalog of TCR beta chain sequences. TCRdb limited this immuneACCESS table to in-frame rearrangements with V and J called. A share of clones is missing; checked studies link under half to unresolved V genes, and the rest is unexplained. V, J and clone size are taken as reported in that table, and D and trimming were inferred from the DNA itself. Present in this sample are tens of thousands of clones, approximately 93% of which were seen just once. 0.55% to 0.8% of the sample is taken by the ten largest. Findings and caveats that apply to the study as a whole: Cytomegalovirus status was reported to be diagnosed by the classifier with high specificity and sensitivity in both the original and validation cohorts. A later analysis found that TCRs clustered in the first cohort also tended to co-occur in the roughly 120 validation repertoires, with about 94% of cluster scores above 0. Most TCR sequences were observed very rarely across donors, whereas some public TCRs were present in many individuals. A later analysis had no HLA typing for the validation cohort, so co-occurrence there was scored across all 130 or so repertoires. A few of the identified cytomegalovirus-associated TCR beta chains were confirmed in vitro to be specific for cytomegalovirus antigens. The study listed around 160 TCR beta chains as associated with cytomegalovirus. The authors suggested that the approach could potentially be extended to other disease states and immunological phenotypes.

On this clone: The antigen it binds to is not known. The sample holds no much larger clone one base away, and base qualities are not on file.

CDR1 and CDR2, looked up from the germline V gene, are SQVTM and ANQGSEA. The cysteine opens and the phenylalanine closes a CDR3 of 13 amino acids. CDR3 DNA only is kept here, 39 bases in frame from base 1. From V the trimming removes 3 bases and from J it removes 4 bases, while the gene matches leave 5 bases of the junction unaccounted for. Donors formed part of the validation cohort, which comprised over a hundred subjects and was distinct from the first cohort of under 750 subjects. The chain employs TRBV29-1 and TRBJ2-7, and 8 junctional nucleotides match TRBD1. The sequencing sample was made of PBMCs. The source is a man aged 18 to 29 in good health and CMV-seronegative. The nucleotides are TGCAGCGTTGACGGACAGGGAGCGTACGAGCAGTACTTC. This translates into CSVDGQGAYEQYF.